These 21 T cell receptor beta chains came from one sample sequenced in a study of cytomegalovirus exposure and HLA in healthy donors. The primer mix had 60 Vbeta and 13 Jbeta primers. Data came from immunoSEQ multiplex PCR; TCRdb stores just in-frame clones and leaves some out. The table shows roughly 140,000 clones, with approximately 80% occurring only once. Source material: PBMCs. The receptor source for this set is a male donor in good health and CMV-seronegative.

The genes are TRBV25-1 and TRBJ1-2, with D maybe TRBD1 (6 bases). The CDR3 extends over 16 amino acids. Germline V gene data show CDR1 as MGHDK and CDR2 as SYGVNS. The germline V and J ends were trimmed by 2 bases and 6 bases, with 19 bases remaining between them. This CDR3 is CASSEALLTGYDGYTF. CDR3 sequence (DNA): TGTGCCAGCAGTGAAGCCCTCCTTACAGGGTACGATGGCTACACCTTC.

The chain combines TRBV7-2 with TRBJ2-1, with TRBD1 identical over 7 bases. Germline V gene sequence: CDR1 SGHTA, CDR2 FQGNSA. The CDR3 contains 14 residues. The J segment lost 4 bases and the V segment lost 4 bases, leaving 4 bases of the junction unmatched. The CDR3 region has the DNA TGTGCCAGCAGCTCCCAGGGGGAATACAATGAGCAGTTCTTC. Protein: CASSSQGEYNEQFF. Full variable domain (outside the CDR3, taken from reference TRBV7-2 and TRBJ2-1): GAGVSQSPSNKVTEKGKDVELRCDPISGHTALYWYRQSLGQGLEFLIYFQGNSAPDKSGLPSDRFSAERTGGSVSTLTIQRTQQEDSAVYLCASSSQGEYNEQFFGPGTRLTVL.

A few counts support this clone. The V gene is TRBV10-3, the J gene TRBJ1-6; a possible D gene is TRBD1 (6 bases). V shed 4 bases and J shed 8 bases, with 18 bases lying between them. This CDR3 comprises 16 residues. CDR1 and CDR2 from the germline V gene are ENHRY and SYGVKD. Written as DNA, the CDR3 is TGTGCCATCAGTGCTTCTAGTTTCAGGGGCGATTCACCCCTCCACTTT. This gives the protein CAISASSFRGDSPLHF.

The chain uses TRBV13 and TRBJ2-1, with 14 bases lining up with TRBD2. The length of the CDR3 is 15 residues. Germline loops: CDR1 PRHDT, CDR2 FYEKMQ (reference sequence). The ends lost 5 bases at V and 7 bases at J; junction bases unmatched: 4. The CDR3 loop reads CASSPRTSGGNEQFF. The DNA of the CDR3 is TGTGCCAGCAGCCCCCGGACTAGCGGGGGGAATGAGCAGTTCTTC.

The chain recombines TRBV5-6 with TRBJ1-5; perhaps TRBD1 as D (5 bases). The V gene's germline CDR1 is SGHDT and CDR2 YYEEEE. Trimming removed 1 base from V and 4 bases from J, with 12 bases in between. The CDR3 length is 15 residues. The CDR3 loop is CASSLSGAGNQPQHF. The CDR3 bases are TGTGCCAGCAGCTTGAGTGGGGCGGGGAATCAGCCCCAGCATTTT.

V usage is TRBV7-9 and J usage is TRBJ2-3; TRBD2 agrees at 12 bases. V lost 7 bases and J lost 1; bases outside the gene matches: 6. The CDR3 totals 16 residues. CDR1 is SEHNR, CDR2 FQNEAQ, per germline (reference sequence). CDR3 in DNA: TGTGCCAGCACCTCCGGGACTAGCGGGCGCACAGATACGCAGTATTTT. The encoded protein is CASTSGTSGRTDTQYF.

The CDR3 nucleotides read TGTGCCAGCAGCTTAGGGCGGGGGAGGAACACTGAAGCTTTCTTT. Its translation is CASSLGRGRNTEAFF. The chain employs TRBV7-2 and TRBJ1-1; TRBD1 might be the D (5 bases). The CDR3 has 15 residues. V was trimmed by 1 base and J by 1 base, leaving 10 bases between them. Germline V gives CDR1 SGHTA, CDR2 FQGNSA. Drawing the rest from reference TRBV7-2 and TRBJ1-1, the complete variable domain is GAGVSQSPSNKVTEKGKDVELRCDPISGHTALYWYRQSLGQGLEFLIYFQGNSAPDKSGLPSDRFSAERTGGSVSTLTIQRTQQEDSAVYLCASSLGRGRNTEAFFGQGTRLTVV.

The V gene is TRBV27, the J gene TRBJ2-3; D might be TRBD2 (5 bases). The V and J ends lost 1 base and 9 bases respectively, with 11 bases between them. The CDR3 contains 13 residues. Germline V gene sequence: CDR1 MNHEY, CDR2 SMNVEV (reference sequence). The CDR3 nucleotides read TGTGCCAGCAGTTTATTGTCGGGAAAGACGCAGTATTTT. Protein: CASSLLSGKTQYF.

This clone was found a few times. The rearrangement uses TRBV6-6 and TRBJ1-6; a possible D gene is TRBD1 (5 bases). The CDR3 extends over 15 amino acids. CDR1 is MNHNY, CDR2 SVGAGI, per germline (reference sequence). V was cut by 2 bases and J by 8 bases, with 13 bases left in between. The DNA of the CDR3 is TGTGCCAGCAGTTACAGCTCAGGGTTGGATTCACCCCTCCACTTT. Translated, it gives CASSYSSGLDSPLHF.

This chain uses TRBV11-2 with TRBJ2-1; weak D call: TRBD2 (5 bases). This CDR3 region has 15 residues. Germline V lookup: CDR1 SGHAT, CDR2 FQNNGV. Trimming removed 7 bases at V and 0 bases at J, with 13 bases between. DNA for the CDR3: TGTGCCAGCACCCCGGACTCCTTCTCCTACAATGAGCAGTTCTTC. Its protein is CASTPDSFSYNEQFF.

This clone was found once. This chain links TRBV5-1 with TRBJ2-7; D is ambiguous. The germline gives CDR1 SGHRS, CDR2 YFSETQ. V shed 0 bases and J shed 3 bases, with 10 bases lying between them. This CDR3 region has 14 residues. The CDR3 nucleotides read TGCGCCAGCAGCTTGGCCGTGTCCAGCTACGAGCAGTACTTC. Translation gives CASSLAVSSYEQYF.

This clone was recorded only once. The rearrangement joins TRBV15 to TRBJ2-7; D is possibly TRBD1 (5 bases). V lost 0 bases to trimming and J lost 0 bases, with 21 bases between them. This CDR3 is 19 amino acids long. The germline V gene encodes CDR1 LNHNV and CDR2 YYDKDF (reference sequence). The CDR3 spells CATSRDLSRVDGYSYEQYF. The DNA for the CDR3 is TGTGCCACCAGCAGAGATCTTAGCAGGGTAGACGGCTACTCCTACGAGCAGTACTTC.

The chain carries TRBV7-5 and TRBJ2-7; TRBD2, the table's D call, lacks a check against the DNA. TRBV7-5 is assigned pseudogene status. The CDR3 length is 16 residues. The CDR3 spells CARSQESSGKSYEQYF. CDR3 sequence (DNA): TGTGCCAGAAGCCAAGAATCTAGCGGTAAATCCTACGAGCAGTACTTC.

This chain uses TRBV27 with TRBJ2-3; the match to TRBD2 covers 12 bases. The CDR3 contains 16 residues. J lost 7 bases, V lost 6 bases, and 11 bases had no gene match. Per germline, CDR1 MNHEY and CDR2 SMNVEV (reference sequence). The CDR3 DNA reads TGTGCCAGCAGCCCGAACCTAGCGGGGGGGCGGAATACGCAGTATTTT. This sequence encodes CASSPNLAGGRNTQYF.

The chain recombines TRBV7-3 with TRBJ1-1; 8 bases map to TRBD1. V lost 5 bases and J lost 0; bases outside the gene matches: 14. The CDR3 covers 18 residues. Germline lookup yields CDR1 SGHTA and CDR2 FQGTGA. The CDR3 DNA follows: TGTGCCAGCAGCCCGTCCGGGACAGGCGTAATTATGAACACTGAAGCTTTCTTT. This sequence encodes CASSPSGTGVIMNTEAFF.

The CDR3 sequence is CASGTVSYEQYF. In DNA, the CDR3 is TGTGCCAGCGGCACAGTCTCCTACGAGCAGTACTTC. This chain uses TRBV27 with TRBJ2-7; D not certain. Germline CDR1 MNHEY, CDR2 SMNVEV (reference sequence). The V gene lost 8 bases and the J gene lost 0 bases, with 8 bases spanning the gap. This CDR3 has 12 amino acids.

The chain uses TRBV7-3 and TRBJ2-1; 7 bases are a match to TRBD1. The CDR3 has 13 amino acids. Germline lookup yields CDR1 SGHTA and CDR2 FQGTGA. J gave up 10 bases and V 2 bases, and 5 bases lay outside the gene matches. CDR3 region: CASSLQTGNEQFF. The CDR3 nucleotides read TGTGCCAGCAGCTTACAGACAGGGAACGAGCAGTTCTTC.

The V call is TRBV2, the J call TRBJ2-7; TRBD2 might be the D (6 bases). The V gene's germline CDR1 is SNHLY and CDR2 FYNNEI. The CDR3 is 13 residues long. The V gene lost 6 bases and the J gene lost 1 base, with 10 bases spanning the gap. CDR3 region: CASRGSGSYEQYF. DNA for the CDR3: TGTGCCAGCAGGGGCAGCGGGTCCTACGAGCAGTACTTC.

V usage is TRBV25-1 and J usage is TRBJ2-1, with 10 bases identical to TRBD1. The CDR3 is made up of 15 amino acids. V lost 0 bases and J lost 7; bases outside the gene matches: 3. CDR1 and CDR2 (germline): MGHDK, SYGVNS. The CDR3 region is CASSEYSGQGNEQFF. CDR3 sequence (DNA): TGTGCCAGCAGTGAATATTCGGGACAGGGGAATGAGCAGTTCTTC.

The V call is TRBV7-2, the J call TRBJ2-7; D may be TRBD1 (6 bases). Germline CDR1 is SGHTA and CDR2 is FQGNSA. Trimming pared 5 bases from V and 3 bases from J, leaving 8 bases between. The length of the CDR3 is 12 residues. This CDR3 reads CASSIQGYEQYF. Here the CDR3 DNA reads TGTGCCAGCAGCATACAGGGCTACGAGCAGTACTTC. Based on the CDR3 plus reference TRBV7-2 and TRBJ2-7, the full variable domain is GAGVSQSPSNKVTEKGKDVELRCDPISGHTALYWYRQSLGQGLEFLIYFQGNSAPDKSGLPSDRFSAERTGGSVSTLTIQRTQQEDSAVYLCASSIQGYEQYFGPGTRLTVT.

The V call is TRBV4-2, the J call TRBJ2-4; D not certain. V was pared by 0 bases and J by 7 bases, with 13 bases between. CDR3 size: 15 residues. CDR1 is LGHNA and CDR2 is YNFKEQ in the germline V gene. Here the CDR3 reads CASSQDAELRNIQYF. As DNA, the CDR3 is TGTGCCAGCAGCCAAGACGCAGAATTGCGGAACATTCAGTACTTC.